This TCR beta chain emerged from a study of technical replicates of blood from a handful of donors. Profiled with immunoSEQ multiplex PCR; TCRdb holds only in-frame clones, not every one. The table shows about 80,000 clones, with about 94% occurring only once. The receptor comes from a human donor in good health. The sequenced sample consisted of T cells isolated from PBMCs.

CDR3 coding DNA: TGTGCCAGTTCTACGACAGGTAGCCAAGAGACCCAGTACTTC. It translates to CASSTTGSQETQYF. J is TRBJ2-5 and V is TRBV28, with D perhaps TRBD1 (6 bases). The V and J ends lost 9 bases and 1 base respectively, with 15 bases between them. This CDR3 has 14 amino acids. Per germline, CDR1 MDHEN and CDR2 SYDVKM.